This T cell receptor (beta chain) was obtained from a study of T-cell reconstitution after alpha-beta-depleted transplantation in children. Preparation of the TCRbeta library used unique molecular identifiers. One entry per CDR3 protein results from TCRdb running MiXCR on the PCR reads. The sample has hundreds of thousands of distinct CDR3 sequences; about 10% are singletons. There are 16 residues in the CDR3. Germline lookup yields CDR1 SGHRS and CDR2 YFSETQ. Trimming took off 0 bases at V and 0 bases at J, with 11 bases between the two ends. This TCR was recovered from a human donor who donated a stem cell graft to a child with SCID. Here the sequenced sample was PBMCs from the stem cell graft donor, taken from the stem cell graft. The J gene is TRBJ2-3, the V gene TRBV5-1; either TRBD1 or TRBD2 may fit D (6 bases each). CDR3 nucleotides: TGCGCCAGCAGCTTGGATCCGGGGGCTAGCACAGATACGCAGTATTTT. It is translated as CASSLDPGASTDTQYF.